This T cell receptor (beta chain) emerged from a study of patients and donors after allogeneic stem cell transplantation. Looked up from germline, CDR1 is DFQATT and CDR2 is SNEGSKA (reference sequence). The length of the CDR3 is 15 residues. V was shortened by 6 bases and J by 0 bases, with 14 bases between the two germline ends. This clonotype was seen only a few times. Each CDR3 protein gets one entry after TCRdb re-called the RT-PCR reads with MiXCR. The table records about 960,000 distinct CDR3 sequences, about 20% of them present only once. The V and J genes are TRBV20-1 and TRBJ2-2; D not resolved. Input material: blood, either unsorted or a sorted T cell fraction (not recorded which). This sequence was found in a human donor who was either an allogeneic HSCT recipient or a stem cell or donor lymphocyte infusion donor (not recorded which). It is not recorded whose cells these are; they may come from a transplant donor. DNA of the CDR3: TGCAGTGCCGTGAATGGGATTTCGAACACCGGGGAGCTGTTTTTT. Translation: CSAVNGISNTGELFF.